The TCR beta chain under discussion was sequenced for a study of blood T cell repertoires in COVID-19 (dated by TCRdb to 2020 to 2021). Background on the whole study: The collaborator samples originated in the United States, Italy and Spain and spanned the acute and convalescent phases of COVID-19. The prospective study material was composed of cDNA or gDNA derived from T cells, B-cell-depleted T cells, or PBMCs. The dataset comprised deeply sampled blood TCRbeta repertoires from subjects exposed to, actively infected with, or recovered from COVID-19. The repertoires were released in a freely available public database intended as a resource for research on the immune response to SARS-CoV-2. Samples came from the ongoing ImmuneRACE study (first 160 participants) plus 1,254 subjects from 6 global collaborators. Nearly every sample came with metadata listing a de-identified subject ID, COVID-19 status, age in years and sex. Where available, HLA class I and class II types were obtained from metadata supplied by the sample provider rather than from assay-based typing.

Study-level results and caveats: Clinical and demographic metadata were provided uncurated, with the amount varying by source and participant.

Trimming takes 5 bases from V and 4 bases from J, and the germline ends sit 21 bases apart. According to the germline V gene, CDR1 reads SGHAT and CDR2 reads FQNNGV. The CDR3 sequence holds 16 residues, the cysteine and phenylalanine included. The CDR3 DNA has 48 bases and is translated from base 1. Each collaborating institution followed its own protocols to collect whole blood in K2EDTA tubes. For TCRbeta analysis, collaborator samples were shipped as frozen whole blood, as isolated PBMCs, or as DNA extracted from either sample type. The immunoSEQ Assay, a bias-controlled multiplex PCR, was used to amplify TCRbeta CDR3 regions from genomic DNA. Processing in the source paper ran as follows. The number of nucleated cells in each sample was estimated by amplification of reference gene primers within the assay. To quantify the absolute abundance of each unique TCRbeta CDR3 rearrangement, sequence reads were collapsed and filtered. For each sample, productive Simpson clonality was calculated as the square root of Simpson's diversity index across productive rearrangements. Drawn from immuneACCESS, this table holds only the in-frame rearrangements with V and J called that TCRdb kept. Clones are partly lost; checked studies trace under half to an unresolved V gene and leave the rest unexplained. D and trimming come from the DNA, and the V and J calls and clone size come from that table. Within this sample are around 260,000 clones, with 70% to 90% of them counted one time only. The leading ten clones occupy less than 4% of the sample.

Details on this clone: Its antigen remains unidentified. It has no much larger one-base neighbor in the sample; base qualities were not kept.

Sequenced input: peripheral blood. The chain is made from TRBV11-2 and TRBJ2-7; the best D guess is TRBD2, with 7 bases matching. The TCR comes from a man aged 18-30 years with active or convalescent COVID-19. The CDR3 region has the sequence CASSHRRGAAAYEQYF. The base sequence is TGTGCCAGCAGCCATAGACGGGGGGCAGCGGCATACGAGCAGTACTTC.